Listed below are T cell receptor beta chains from one sample, sequenced in a study of beta chain features in type 1 diabetes. Some clones are missing from TCRdb's copy, which holds only in-frame ones; the method was immunoSEQ multiplex PCR. The table includes more than 300,000 clones, 8.5% to 10% detected once. Sequenced material: central memory CD4+ T cells from blood. The receptors were sampled from a man younger than 45 with type 1 diabetes. Both conserved end residues are part of each CDR3. A D gene is named only where the DNA matches it firmly. Clone size is not always given. Where it is, it says once, few, many or a class for expanded clones.

D	size	V	length	J	CDR3	DNA
TRBD1	few	TRBV4-2	15	TRBJ1-2	CASSQRGEGARGYTF	TGTGCCAGCAGCCAACGGGGTGAGGGGGCAAGGGGCTACACCTTC
.	.	TRBV5-4	14	TRBJ1-3	CASSPVSTGNTIYF	TGTGCCAGCAGCCCCGTAAGCACTGGAAACACCATATATTTT
.	few	TRBV12-2	16	TRBJ2-7	CASRLPLEREKNEQYF	TGTGCAAGTCGCTTGCCTTTGGAGCGGGAGAAGAATGAGCAGTACTTC
.	.	TRBV4-1	13	TRBJ2-3	CASSQTGGYTQYF	TGCGCCAGCAGCCAGACTGGTGGGTATACGCAGTATTTT
TRBD1	few	TRBV7-2	15	TRBJ1-2	CASSFPPYRQGGYTF	TGTGCCAGCAGCTTTCCGCCCTACAGACAGGGGGGCTACACCTTC
.	.	TRBV4-2	15	TRBJ2-6	CASSQAVSGANVLTF	TGTGCCAGCAGCCAAGCGGTGAGTGGGGCCAACGTCCTGACTTTC
.	few	TRBV6-6	13	TRBJ2-7	CASSQQGLREQYF	TGTGCCAGCAGCCAACAGGGATTGCGGGAGCAGTACTTC
TRBD1	many	TRBV7-9	15	TRBJ1-1	CASSLGGQGGTEAFF	TGTGCCAGCAGCTTAGGCGGACAGGGAGGCACTGAAGCTTTCTTT
.	.	TRBV27	14	TRBJ2-1	CASSPRGNLHEQFF	TGTGCCAGCAGTCCCCGGGGCAACCTCCATGAGCAGTTCTTC
TRBD1	few	TRBV28	13	TRBJ1-1	CASRDRGRTEAFF	TGTGCCAGCAGAGACAGGGGGAGAACAGAAGCTTTCTTT
TRBD2	few	TRBV19	20	TRBJ2-1	CASSMRTSGLDLSSYNEQFF	TGTGCCAGTAGTATGAGGACTAGCGGTTTAGACTTGAGCTCCTACAATGAGCAGTTCTTC
.	many	TRBV13	15	TRBJ1-1	CASSTWGRGNTEAFF	TGTGCCAGCAGCACATGGGGCAGGGGAAACACTGAAGCTTTCTTT
.	.	TRBV11-2	16	TRBJ2-2	CASNREDYMNTGELFF	TGTGCCAGCAACAGGGAGGACTATATGAACACCGGGGAGCTGTTTTTT
TRBD1	.	TRBV30	15	TRBJ2-2	CAWTQGAHISGELFF	TGTGCCTGGACACAGGGGGCGCATATCTCCGGGGAGCTGTTTTTT
.	many	TRBV7-9	15	TRBJ2-6	CASSKPISGANVLTF	TGTGCCAGCAGTAAACCCATCTCTGGGGCCAACGTCCTGACTTTC
TRBD1	few	TRBV5-4	14	TRBJ2-5	CASSTGRGQETQYF	TGTGCCAGCAGCACCGGAAGGGGGCAGGAGACCCAGTACTTC
.	few	TRBV5-1	16	TRBJ2-2	CASSFGQVLTTGELFF	TGCGCCAGCAGCTTCGGTCAGGTCCTTACCACCGGGGAGCTGTTTTTT
.	few	TRBV28	16	TRBJ1-4	CASTMRDRSTNEKLFF	TGTGCCAGCACCATGAGGGACCGATCAACTAATGAAAAACTGTTTTTT
TRBD2	.	TRBV5-1	14	TRBJ2-3	CASSSGGDTDTQYF	TGCGCCAGCAGCTCTGGGGGGGACACAGATACGCAGTATTTT
.	few	TRBV7-9	14	TRBJ2-7	CASSSHSETYEQYF	TGTGCCAGCAGCTCCCACTCCGAGACCTACGAGCAGTACTTC
TRBD1	.	TRBV10-3	12	TRBJ1-1	CAVGQGTAEAFF	TGTGCCGTCGGACAGGGGACCGCTGAAGCTTTCTTT
.	once	TRBV4-1	12	TRBJ2-7	CASSQVGAEQYF	TGCGCCAGCAGCCAAGTTGGGGCCGAGCAGTACTTC
.	.	TRBV29-1	12	TRBJ1-2	CSVDREDYGYTF	TGCAGCGTTGACAGGGAAGACTATGGCTACACCTTC
.	many	TRBV19	13	TRBJ1-1	CASRTESNTEAFF	TGTGCCTCAAGGACAGAATCGAACACTGAAGCTTTCTTT
.	.	TRBV6-1	16	TRBJ1-2	CASSESVPAGSMGYTF	TGTGCCAGCAGTGAAAGTGTCCCGGCAGGAAGCATGGGCTACACCTTC
TRBD1	.	TRBV19	14	TRBJ1-5	CASSGTGGGQPQHF	TGTGCCAGTAGTGGGACAGGGGGCGGTCAGCCCCAGCATTTT
TRBD2	.	TRBV28	14	TRBJ2-5	CASRLAGPGETQYF	TGTGCCAGCAGACTAGCGGGTCCGGGGGAGACCCAGTACTTC
.	.	TRBV28	13	TRBJ2-7	CASSRRVSYEQYF	TGTGCCAGCAGCCGCAGGGTTTCGTACGAGCAGTACTTC
.	few	TRBV6-6	15	TRBJ1-1	CASSYESTLDTEAFF	TGTGCCAGCAGTTACGAATCGACCCTCGACACTGAAGCTTTCTTT
.	few	TRBV19	13	TRBJ2-3	CASSREDTDTQYF	TGTGCCAGTAGTAGGGAGGACACAGATACGCAGTATTTT
TRBD2	.	TRBV30	15	TRBJ2-1	CAWSGGTSEYNEQFF	TGTGCCTGGAGTGGTGGGACTAGCGAGTACAATGAGCAGTTCTTC
.	few	TRBV6-5	15	TRBJ1-1	CASSYSIGMNTEAFF	TGTGCCAGCAGTTACTCGATCGGGATGAACACTGAAGCTTTCTTT
.	.	TRBV6-6	13	TRBJ2-5	CASSYNRFETQYF	TGTGCCAGCAGTTACAACAGATTCGAGACCCAGTACTTC
TRBD2	.	TRBV7-2	15	TRBJ2-3	CASQPTSARTDTQYF	TGTGCCAGCCAGCCCACTAGCGCCCGCACAGATACGCAGTATTTT